This entry concerns a single T cell receptor beta chain. Its antigen is currently unknown. This record comes from a study of circulating tumor DNA in untreated peripheral T-cell lymphoma. Whole-study results and caveats: In 75% to 85% of patients, tumor-specific clonotypes were identified.

V trimming: 9 bases; J trimming: 13 bases; junction bases outside the gene matches: 13. The CDR3 extends over 12 amino acids. Germline CDR1 and CDR2: MNHGY and SAAAGT. This tumor tissue came from a pretreatment baseline collection. Measured with immunoSEQ multiplex PCR; TCRdb has only the in-frame clones, and not every one. In the table there are around 6,400 clones, roughly 60% of which are singletons. Sample: tumor tissue. This sequence was found in a human donor with peripheral T-cell lymphoma. The V call is TRBV6-8, the J call TRBJ1-2, with 8 bases matching TRBD1. The CDR3 spells CASGKSQGALTF. The CDR3 nucleotides are TGTGCCAGTGGTAAAAGTCAGGGGGCACTCACCTTC.